This passage covers 9 T cell receptor beta chains from one sample sequenced in a study of cytomegalovirus exposure and HLA in healthy donors (dated by TCRdb to 2016 to 2017). Library preparation employed the immunoSEQ multiplex PCR assay. The multiplex PCR relied on a mix of 60 forward primers for TCR Vbeta segments and 13 reverse primers for TCR Jbeta segments. The clones in this table, taken by TCRdb from immuneACCESS, are in-frame only. Not every clone is retained; where verified, under half of the shortfall comes from an unresolved V gene, and the cause of the rest is unknown. The table for this sample records around 140,000 clones. Under 2% of the sample goes to the ten largest clones. The sequenced material came from PBMCs. All receptors come from a woman aged 50 to 65 in good health and CMV-seronegative.

V gene TRBV5-1 combines with J gene TRBJ2-1; D remains unclear. V was clipped by 0 bases and J by 5 bases, with 6 bases between them. CDR3 length: 13 residues. Per the germline V gene, CDR1 is SGHRS and CDR2 is YFSETQ. DNA of the CDR3: TGCGCCAGCAGCTTGGGAACACACAATGAGCAGTTCTTC. Translated, it gives CASSLGTHNEQFF.

The V gene is TRBV6-5, the J gene TRBJ2-7; 7 bases agree with TRBD1. Trimming at V came to 5 bases and at J to 7 bases, leaving 5 bases not matched to a gene. CDR3 length: 12 amino acids. Germline V lookup: CDR1 MNHEY, CDR2 SVGAGI. The CDR3 is CASSRTGGEQYF. DNA for the CDR3: TGTGCCAGCAGTCGGACAGGAGGAGAGCAGTACTTC.

The chain is built from TRBV7-9 and TRBJ1-2; TRBD1 matches at 8 bases. Per the germline V gene, CDR1 is SEHNR and CDR2 is FQNEAQ (reference sequence). CDR3 size: 14 residues. Trimming cost V 5 bases and J 6 bases; bases outside gene matches: 8. The CDR3 nucleotides are TGTGCCAGCAGCCCGAGGCAGGGGGCAGATGGCTACACCTTC. It encodes CASSPRQGADGYTF. The variable domain in full, with the rest retrieved from reference TRBV7-9 and TRBJ1-2, is DTGVSQNPRHKITKRGQNVTFRCDPISEHNRLYWYRQTLGQGPEFLTYFQNEAQLEKSRLLSDRFSAERPKGSFSTLEIQRTEQGDSAMYLCASSPRQGADGYTFGSGTRLTVV.

Here the CDR3 reads CASPAKLAFNHTGELFF. The CDR3 DNA reads as TGTGCCAGTCCAGCAAAGTTAGCTTTTAATCACACCGGGGAGCTGTTTTTT. The J gene is TRBJ2-2, the V gene TRBV21-1; the DNA was not used to check the table's D call, TRBD2. TRBV21-1 is reported as a pseudogene. This CDR3 contains 17 residues.

The chain uses TRBV28 and TRBJ2-2, with 11 bases that match TRBD2. The CDR3 sequence is 15 residues long. The germline gives CDR1 MDHEN, CDR2 SYDVKM. V was pared by 6 bases and J by 7 bases, with 7 bases of the junction left unmatched. The CDR3 region has the DNA TGTGCCAGCAGGTCTAGCGGGAGGAGGATCGGGGAGCTGTTTTTT. This sequence encodes CASRSSGRRIGELFF.

The chain recombines TRBV5-1 with TRBJ2-3; 9 nucleotides line up with TRBD2. Trimming cost V 6 bases and J 1 base; bases outside gene matches: 6. The CDR3 has 15 amino acids. CDR1 and CDR2 (germline): SGHRS, YFSETQ. In DNA, the CDR3 is TGCGCCAGCAAAGCGGGAGGCACGGGCACAGATACGCAGTATTTT. The encoded protein is CASKAGGTGTDTQYF.

The rearrangement joins TRBV5-1 to TRBJ1-4; possibly TRBD1 for D (5 bases). The CDR3 has 18 amino acids. Germline CDR1 and CDR2: SGHRS and YFSETQ. Trimming cost V 1 base and J 2 bases, with 18 bases left between them. The CDR3 coding sequence is TGCGCCAGCAGCTTGTGGCCGACCGAACGGGGGACTAATGAAAAACTGTTTTTT. Its translation is CASSLWPTERGTNEKLFF.

The V gene is TRBV15, the J gene TRBJ2-4; weak D call: TRBD2 (7 bases). Germline V gene sequence: CDR1 LNHNV, CDR2 YYDKDF (reference sequence). Trimming shortened V by 5 bases and J by 0 bases, and 20 bases separated the two germline ends. The CDR3 has 18 residues. CDR3 protein: CATSSRVAGAGAKNIQYF. CDR3 sequence (DNA): TGTGCCACCAGCTCCCGGGTTGCGGGGGCCGGAGCCAAAAACATTCAGTACTTC.

J is TRBJ1-3 and V is TRBV5-1; possibly TRBD1 for D (5 bases). Germline values: CDR1 SGHRS, CDR2 YFSETQ. The V end lost 5 bases, the J end lost 4 bases, and 13 bases lay between the germline ends. The CDR3 extends over 14 amino acids. The CDR3 spells CASRTGLGGNTIYF. In DNA, the CDR3 is TGCGCCAGCAGAACGGGACTTGGGGGAAACACCATATATTTT.